Presented here are 32 T cell receptor beta chains from one specimen sequenced in a study of technical replicates of blood from a handful of donors. Repertoires were generated with immunoSEQ multiplex PCR, while TCRdb's copy carries only in-frame clones and drops some. The sample includes tens of thousands of clones, roughly 95% of them seen just once. Source material: T cells isolated from PBMCs. These receptor sequences come from a human donor in good health.

The chain joins TRBV7-2 to TRBJ2-7, with 9 bases aligning to TRBD1. V dropped 2 bases and J dropped 6; count of bases not matched to a gene: 5. Germline V gives CDR1 SGHTA, CDR2 FQGNSA. The CDR3 contains 14 residues. The CDR3 DNA follows: TGTGCCAGCAGCTTAAGGGACAGGGTACTCGAGCAGTACTTC. This gives the protein CASSLRDRVLEQYF.

CDR3 in DNA: TGCGCCAGCACAAACACATGGACAGGGTTGGGTGAGCAGTTCTTC. Amino acids: CASTNTWTGLGEQFF. The chain links TRBV10-2 to TRBJ2-1; 8 bases agree with TRBD1. Losses at the gene ends were 7 bases for V and 9 bases for J; bases not matched to a gene: 14. CDR1 and CDR2 (germline): WSHSY, SAAADI. This CDR3 has 15 amino acids.

V is TRBV9 and J is TRBJ2-1, with 9 bases lining up with TRBD1. Germline V CDR1 and CDR2: SGDLS, YYNGEE. The CDR3 is made up of 16 amino acids. Germline trimming cut 0 bases from V and 3 bases from J; bases unmatched to any gene: 4. CDR3 in amino acids: CASSVAQGQGYNEQFF. The CDR3 DNA follows: TGTGCCAGCAGCGTAGCCCAGGGACAGGGCTACAATGAGCAGTTCTTC.

The chain links TRBV2 to TRBJ2-3; TRBD2 matches at 13 bases. The V gene end was trimmed by 7 bases and the J gene end by 4 bases; junction bases not matched to a gene: 14. Germline CDR1 reads SNHLY; CDR2 reads FYNNEI. This CDR3 region has 18 residues. This CDR3 reads CASTLRTSGSRASDTQYF. CDR3 bases: TGTGCCAGCACCCTACGGACTAGCGGGAGTAGGGCTTCAGATACGCAGTATTTT.

The genes are TRBV30 and TRBJ2-7; TRBD2 might be the D (6 bases). V was shortened by 5 bases and J by 2 bases, with 19 bases between the two germline ends. The CDR3 loop spans 15 amino acids. The germline V gene has CDR1 GTSNPN and CDR2 SVGIG (reference sequence). CDR3 DNA sequence: TGTGCCTGGGTAATGGAGGGTAACTTTCCCTACGAGCAGTACTTC. Its protein is CAWVMEGNFPYEQYF. Full variable domain (rest looked up from reference TRBV30 and TRBJ2-7): SQTIHQWPATLVQPVGSPLSLECTVEGTSNPNLYWYRQAAGRGLQLLFYSVGIGQISSEVPQNLSASRPQDRQFILSSKKLLLSDSGFYLCAWVMEGNFPYEQYFGPGTRLTVT.

This chain connects TRBV19 to TRBJ1-1, with D unclear. CDR1 and CDR2 (germline): LNHDA, SQIVND (reference sequence). V was cut by 6 bases and J by 1 base, with 9 bases left in between. The CDR3 is made up of 13 amino acids. CDR3 nucleotide sequence: TGTGCCAGTAGGTCCCACACGAACACTGAAGCTTTCTTT. Protein sequence: CASRSHTNTEAFF.

The rearrangement links TRBV10-3 to TRBJ2-5, with 13 bases identical to TRBD2. This CDR3 has 18 amino acids. V trimming: 4 bases; J trimming: 4 bases; junction bases outside the gene matches: 12. Germline CDR1 and CDR2: ENHRY and SYGVKD. The CDR3 sequence: CAISGTSGSLRVGETQYF. CDR3 coding DNA: TGTGCCATCAGTGGGACTAGCGGGAGTTTAAGAGTAGGAGAGACCCAGTACTTC.

This chain uses TRBV10-3 with TRBJ1-2; a weak D match, TRBD1 (6 bases). CDR3 length equals 13 residues. Per germline, CDR1 ENHRY and CDR2 SYGVKD. Trimming stripped 0 bases from V and 8 bases from J, with 10 bases between. Here the CDR3 DNA reads TGTGCCATCAGTGAGTCATCAGGGGAGGGCTACACCTTC. Amino acid sequence: CAISESSGEGYTF.

The chain uses TRBV14 and TRBJ2-1; 10 bases align to TRBD2. Germline V gives CDR1 SGHDN, CDR2 FVKESK. J was trimmed by 4 bases and V by 4 bases; bases with no gene match: 10. This CDR3 has 17 residues. The CDR3 spells CASSRRTGTSAYNEQFF. The CDR3 DNA reads TGTGCCAGCAGCCGAAGAACCGGGACTAGCGCTTACAATGAGCAGTTCTTC.

The rearrangement joins TRBV18 to TRBJ1-5; 7 bases line up with TRBD1. From germline, CDR1 is KGHSH and CDR2 LQKENI. The CDR3 covers 13 residues. J lost 6 bases, V lost 4 bases, and 3 bases had no gene match. The CDR3 is CASSRGTVQPQHF. CDR3 nucleotide sequence: TGTGCCAGCTCACGTGGGACAGTTCAGCCCCAGCATTTT. Filled out from reference TRBV18 and TRBJ1-5, the complete variable domain reads NAGVMQNPRHLVRRRGQEARLRCSPMKGHSHVYWYRQLPEEGLKFMVYLQKENIIDESGMPKERFSAEFPKEGPSILRIQQVVRGDSAAYFCASSRGTVQPQHFGDGTRLSIL.

The chain combines TRBV11-2 with TRBJ2-7, with a tentative D call TRBD2 (6 bases). Between the trimmed V and J ends, which lost 1 base and 3 bases, there was a span of 13 bases. The CDR3 sequence is 15 residues long. Germline-derived CDR1 and CDR2 are SGHAT and FQNNGV. Here the CDR3 reads CASSLVGTLVYEQYF. The CDR3 bases are TGTGCCAGCAGCTTAGTAGGGACTCTAGTCTACGAGCAGTACTTC.

V gene TRBV7-2 combines with J gene TRBJ2-7; 10 nucleotides line up with TRBD2. The CDR3 loop spans 17 amino acids. In germline, CDR1 is SGHTA, CDR2 FQGNSA. V trimming: 4 bases; J trimming: 5 bases; junction bases outside the gene matches: 14. Written as DNA, the CDR3 is TGTGCCAGCAGCTCCCAAAAAGCGGGAGGGCCCATCCACGAGCAGTACTTC. The encoded protein is CASSSQKAGGPIHEQYF.

The rearrangement links TRBV10-3 to TRBJ1-2; unclear D gene. CDR1 is ENHRY, CDR2 SYGVKD, per germline. The V gene lost 0 bases and the J gene lost 0 bases, with 8 bases spanning the gap. This CDR3 contains 15 residues. The CDR3 coding sequence is TGTGCCATCAGTGAGTCAAACAGCCCTAACTATGGCTACACCTTC. This encodes CAISESNSPNYGYTF.

The CDR3: CASSFDREHEKLFF. As DNA, the CDR3 is TGTGCCAGCAGCTTTGACAGGGAACATGAAAAACTGTTTTTT. The chain carries TRBV7-9 and TRBJ1-4; TRBD1 matches 7 bases. Germline CDR1 is SEHNR and CDR2 is FQNEAQ (reference sequence). The trim removed 3 bases at V and 6 bases at J, leaving 4 bases unmatched. The CDR3 length is 14 residues.

The chain carries TRBV9 and TRBJ2-1; 9 bases line up with TRBD2. The V gene end was trimmed by 3 bases and the J gene end by 8 bases; junction bases not matched to a gene: 9. CDR1 is SGDLS and CDR2 is YYNGEE in the germline V gene. CDR3 length equals 15 residues. CDR3 protein: CASSEKREVAHEQFF. CDR3 DNA sequence: TGTGCCAGCAGCGAAAAGCGGGAGGTTGCCCATGAGCAGTTCTTC.

The genes are TRBV4-1 and TRBJ2-7; 15 positions match TRBD2. V trimming: 3 bases; J trimming: 6 bases; junction bases outside the gene matches: 6. Germline V gene lookup returns CDR1 MGHRA and CDR2 YSYEKL. This CDR3 has 16 residues. The CDR3 DNA sequence: TGCGCCAGCAGCCACGGGACTAGCGGGAGGATCGTCGAGCAGTACTTC. Amino acids: CASSHGTSGRIVEQYF.

V gene TRBV19 combines with J gene TRBJ1-5; 8 bases fit TRBD1. CDR3 length: 15 residues. Germline V gene data show CDR1 as LNHDA and CDR2 as SQIVND (reference sequence). J was trimmed by 10 bases and V by 1 base; bases with no gene match: 9. CDR3 nucleotide sequence: TGTGCCAGTAGTATAGTCGACAGGGGAATGCGTCCCCAGCATTTT. Its translation: CASSIVDRGMRPQHF.

This clone was seen once. This chain connects TRBV11-3 to TRBJ1-1, with 8 bases aligning to TRBD1. The germline V gene encodes CDR1 SGHNT and CDR2 YENEEA. The CDR3 is 14 amino acids. The V segment lost 5 bases and the J segment 6 bases; nucleotides outside the gene matches: 8. CDR3 nucleotide sequence: TGTGCCAGCAGCACTTACGACAGGGGTCCTGAAGCTTTCTTT. Translation: CASSTYDRGPEAFF.

The chain recombines TRBV4-1 with TRBJ2-7; TRBD1 agrees at 10 bases. Trimming cost V 0 bases and J 6 bases; bases outside gene matches: 5. This CDR3 has 15 amino acids. Per the germline V gene, CDR1 is MGHRA and CDR2 is YSYEKL. Written as DNA, the CDR3 is TGCGCCAGCAGCCAAGATCCCGGGACAGGGGCCGAGCAGTACTTC. Translating it yields CASSQDPGTGAEQYF.

V and J are TRBV25-1 and TRBJ2-2; the D gene is possibly TRBD2 (5 bases). Trimming took 6 bases from V and 6 from J, leaving 8 bases between them. Germline values: CDR1 MGHDK, CDR2 SYGVNS. CDR3 size: 12 residues. Here the CDR3 reads CASREAAGELFF. CDR3 nucleotide sequence: TGTGCCAGCAGGGAAGCGGCCGGGGAGCTGTTTTTT.

The DNA of the CDR3 is TGCGCCAGCAGCCAAGATCCCCTGAGTGAAACTGAAGCTTTCTTT. Amino acid sequence: CASSQDPLSETEAFF. The chain uses TRBV4-3 and TRBJ1-1; the D is unclear. Trimming took off 0 bases at V and 5 bases at J, with 13 bases between the two ends. This CDR3 region has 15 residues. The germline CDR1 and CDR2 sequences are LGHNA and YSLEER.

The genes are TRBV10-1 and TRBJ2-7; perhaps TRBD1 as D (6 bases). This CDR3 contains 13 residues. The germline gives CDR1 WNHNN, CDR2 SYGVQD (reference sequence). Trimming shortened V by 8 bases and J by 5 bases, and 16 bases separated the two germline ends. CDR3 nucleotides: TGCGCCAGCCATCCGGACAGTAATGACGAGCAGTACTTC. It encodes CASHPDSNDEQYF.

The CDR3 region has the DNA TGTGCCAGACAGCAGGGTATGAACACTGAAGCTTTCTTT. Translation: CARQQGMNTEAFF. The rearrangement joins TRBV2 to TRBJ1-1; the D gene is possibly TRBD1 (5 bases). The V gene's germline CDR1 is SNHLY and CDR2 FYNNEI. CDR3 length: 13 residues. V was shortened by 9 bases and J by 0 bases, with 11 bases between the two germline ends. Supplemented by reference TRBV2 and TRBJ1-1, the full variable domain reads EPEVTQTPSHQVTQMGQEVILRCVPISNHLYFYWYRQILGQKVEFLVSFYNNEISEKSEIFDDQFSVERPDGSNFTLKIRSTKLEDSAMYFCARQQGMNTEAFFGQGTRLTVV.

The V gene is TRBV6-1, the J gene TRBJ1-1; possible D gene TRBD1, 5 bases. The V and J ends lost 4 bases and 5 bases respectively, with 11 bases between them. The CDR3 is 13 amino acids. Germline loops: CDR1 MNHNS, CDR2 SASEGT. This chain's CDR3 is CASSVQVKTEAFF. The CDR3 DNA sequence: TGTGCCAGCAGTGTACAGGTAAAGACTGAAGCTTTCTTT.

The gene calls are TRBV5-1 and TRBJ2-7, with D perhaps matching TRBD1 (5 bases). CDR3 length: 14 amino acids. Trimming cost V 1 base and J 6 bases, with 14 bases left between them. Looked up from germline, CDR1 is SGHRS and CDR2 is YFSETQ. CDR3 loop: CASSLSQYRGEQYF. Written as DNA, the CDR3 is TGCGCCAGCAGCTTGTCACAATATAGGGGCGAGCAGTACTTC.

CDR3 residues: CASSTYQGNEQYF. DNA of the CDR3: TGTGCCAGCAGCACATATCAGGGAAACGAGCAGTACTTC. V and J are TRBV27 and TRBJ2-7; D is perhaps TRBD1 (5 bases). Germline V lookup: CDR1 MNHEY, CDR2 SMNVEV (reference sequence). There are 13 residues in the CDR3. V lost 6 bases, J lost 5 bases, and 14 bases lay in between.

The genes are TRBV30 and TRBJ1-1, with no clear D. The germline V and J ends were trimmed by 0 bases and 1 base, with 6 bases remaining between them. The CDR3 covers 13 residues. Germline CDR1 is GTSNPN and CDR2 is SVGIG (reference sequence). CDR3 coding DNA: TGTGCCTGGAGTGTAGCGGGGAACACTGAAGCTTTCTTT. It encodes CAWSVAGNTEAFF.

This chain uses TRBV4-2 with TRBJ2-7; TRBD1 aligns across 9 bases. The V gene end was trimmed by 2 bases and the J gene end by 5 bases; junction bases not matched to a gene: 7. This CDR3 spans 15 amino acids. In germline, CDR1 is LGHNA, CDR2 YNFKEQ. CDR3 region: CASSQLGQGTHEQYF. In nucleotides, the CDR3 is TGTGCCAGCAGCCAATTAGGACAGGGGACCCACGAGCAGTACTTC.

V usage is TRBV7-9 and J usage is TRBJ1-5; D unresolved. V lost 3 bases and J lost 2, with 11 bases in between. This CDR3 is 15 amino acids long. CDR1 is SEHNR, CDR2 FQNEAQ, per germline (reference sequence). The CDR3 loop reads CASSFSIDGNQPQHF. The CDR3 DNA follows: TGTGCCAGCAGCTTTTCCATAGATGGCAATCAGCCCCAGCATTTT.

This chain joins TRBV4-1 and TRBJ2-5, with a weak D call TRBD2 (5 bases). The V and J ends lost 5 bases and 2 bases respectively, with 12 bases between them. Per the germline V gene, CDR1 is MGHRA and CDR2 is YSYEKL. This CDR3 spans 14 amino acids. The CDR3 nucleotides read TGCGCCAGCAGCGAAAAGAGGGAACAAGAGACCCAGTACTTC. This gives the protein CASSEKREQETQYF.

This rearrangement joins TRBV7-2 to TRBJ2-5; 12 bases line up with TRBD2. Germline CDR1 reads SGHTA; CDR2 reads FQGNSA. V dropped 5 bases and J dropped 1; count of bases not matched to a gene: 5. The CDR3 has 16 residues. In nucleotides, the CDR3 is TGTGCCAGCAGCATATGGACTAGCGGGACCCAAGAGACCCAGTACTTC. It encodes CASSIWTSGTQETQYF.

The sample holds a few counts of this clone. The chain joins TRBV6-6 to TRBJ1-1, with 7 bases that match TRBD1. CDR1 MNHNY and CDR2 SVGAGI come from the germline V gene (reference sequence). The CDR3 has 13 residues. After removal of 4 bases from V and 5 bases from J, the junction contained 4 bases not matched to a gene. The CDR3 DNA reads as TGTGCCAGCAGTTCCGGACAGGCGACTGAAGCTTTCTTT. Translation gives CASSSGQATEAFF.